This T cell receptor (beta chain) came from a study of T cells in localized non-small cell lung cancer. Germline V gives CDR1 MDHEN, CDR2 SYDVKM. The CDR3 spans 11 residues. The ends were cut back, 1 base at V and 10 bases at J, with 7 bases in the middle. Only in-frame clones appear in the TCRdb table, and some are missing; sequencing was by immunoSEQ multiplex PCR. The table includes 13,000 to 15,000 clones, approximately 90% detected once. The receptor was isolated from a man aged 35-75 years with stage III lung adenocarcinoma. The source material was peripheral blood mononuclear cells, sampled before any cancer treatment. This chain joins TRBV28 and TRBJ1-1; D not certain. Here the CDR3 reads CASSLYPLAFF. The CDR3 nucleotides read TGTGCCAGCAGTTTATATCCCCTAGCTTTCTTT.